The subject of this entry is one T cell receptor (beta chain). Clones were read by immunoSEQ multiplex PCR, and TCRdb kept only the in-frame ones, dropping some. Among 190,000 or so clones, around 86% were seen once, and the ten largest hold around 8.6%. This specimen belongs to a study of blood T cell repertoires in COVID-19. The CDR3 has 16 residues. The germline CDR1 and CDR2 sequences are MNHEY and SMNVEV (reference sequence). V lost 8 bases to trimming and J lost 4 bases, with 21 bases between them. The V call is TRBV27, the J call TRBJ1-5, with a weak D call TRBD1 (5 bases). The specimen sequenced was PBMCs or T cells enriched from blood (not recorded which). This TCR derives from a woman under 40 who had recovered from COVID-19. This chain's CDR3 is CASGRGQTPWNQPQHF. The DNA of the CDR3 is TGTGCCAGCGGGAGGGGCCAGACCCCTTGGAATCAGCCCCAGCATTTT.